The 21 T cell receptor beta chains listed next were all sequenced from one sample in a study of T cell repertoires in cytomegalovirus infection. Via MiXCR, TCRdb re-called the reads, giving one row per CDR3 protein. The sample yields 500,000 or so distinct CDR3 sequences, more than 15% seen once. Sample: CD8+ T cells from PBMCs. These receptors were collected from a human donor in good health (CMV status not recorded). Some clones in this sample may be carry-over from other donors' samples.

The rearrangement links TRBV9 to TRBJ2-1; D not certain. The CDR3 consists of 14 residues. The germline CDR1 and CDR2 sequences are SGDLS and YYNGEE. V was shortened by 2 bases and J by 2 bases, with 8 bases between the two germline ends. The CDR3 region has the DNA TGTGCCAGCAGCGTCTCAGAAGCCTACAATGAGCAGTTCTTC. Translation gives CASSVSEAYNEQFF.

The sample holds one count of this clonotype. Compared with germline, one end of the junction differs, possibly owing to a read error. The rearrangement uses TRBV3-1 and TRBJ1-1, with no clear D. The CDR3 contains 13 residues. The V gene's germline CDR1 is LGHDT and CDR2 YNNKEL (reference sequence). CDR3 DNA sequence: TGTGCCGGCAGCCCTCCCCGGGGCACTGAAGCTTTCTTT. Translation gives CAGSPPRGTEAFF.

J is TRBJ1-1 and V is TRBV9, with D unclear. Per germline, CDR1 SGDLS and CDR2 YYNGEE. This CDR3 contains 14 residues. The V and J ends lost 0 bases and 4 bases respectively, with 10 bases between them. The CDR3 here is CASSVAKRSTEAFF. The CDR3 nucleotides read TGTGCCAGCAGCGTAGCTAAGAGAAGCACTGAAGCTTTCTTT.

Ten or more counts support this clonotype. J is TRBJ1-1 and V is TRBV7-9; D might be TRBD1 (6 bases). The V gene's germline CDR1 is SEHNR and CDR2 FQNEAQ (reference sequence). The V end lost 5 bases, the J end lost 5 bases, and 15 bases lay between the germline ends. This CDR3 contains 14 residues. As DNA, the CDR3 is TGTGCCAGCAGCCCAGAGGGGGTTGGTACTGAAGCTTTCTTT. This encodes CASSPEGVGTEAFF.

This clonotype appeared many times. J is TRBJ2-3 and V is TRBV27; D not resolved. Trimming cost V 8 bases and J 0 bases, with 15 bases left between them. The germline V gene has CDR1 MNHEY and CDR2 SMNVEV (reference sequence). This CDR3 region has 15 residues. The CDR3 spells CASSSALGSTDTQYF. DNA for the CDR3: TGTGCCAGCTCATCAGCCCTTGGGAGCACAGATACGCAGTATTTT.

This clonotype came up many times. The rearrangement uses TRBV12-3 or TRBV12-4 and TRBJ2-6; D not resolved. This CDR3 is built from 13 residues. V was cut by 6 bases and J by 2 bases, with 5 bases left in between. The CDR3 is CASSHTGANVLTF. Here the CDR3 DNA reads TGTGCCAGCAGCCATACTGGGGCCAACGTCCTGACTTTC.

The chain is built from TRBV19 and TRBJ2-5; D might be TRBD2 (6 bases). This CDR3 spans 13 amino acids. Germline-derived CDR1 and CDR2 are LNHDA and SQIVND (reference sequence). The V end was cut by 1 base, the J end by 5 bases, with 8 bases between. The CDR3 DNA is TGTGCCAGTAGTATAGCGGGAGTGGAGACCCAGTACTTC. Its protein is CASSIAGVETQYF.

This clonotype turned up a few times. The chain has TRBV6-5 and TRBJ1-1, with 7 bases identical to TRBD1. CDR1 and CDR2 from the germline V gene are MNHEY and SVGAGI. The junction had 4 bases not matched to a gene; V was cut back by 2 bases and J by 4 bases. This CDR3 is 14 amino acids long. CDR3 residues: CASSYGEGATEAFF. CDR3 bases: TGTGCCAGCAGTTACGGAGAGGGGGCCACTGAAGCTTTCTTT.

V and J are TRBV20-1 and TRBJ2-5, with 8 bases lining up with TRBD2. CDR1 DFQATT and CDR2 SNEGSKA come from the germline V gene (reference sequence). Trimming removed 0 bases from V and 5 bases from J; junction bases left unmatched: 17. This CDR3 is 18 amino acids long. The CDR3 sequence is CSARDQERGSRREETQYF. DNA for the CDR3: TGCAGTGCTAGAGATCAGGAGCGGGGGTCTCGCCGGGAGGAGACCCAGTACTTC.

CDR3: CATSRGRGQPQHF. The CDR3 DNA reads as TGTGCCACCAGCAGGGGGCGCGGGCAGCCCCAGCATTTT. The rearrangement joins TRBV24-1 to TRBJ1-5; 8 bases map to TRBD1. Germline V gene lookup returns CDR1 KGHDR and CDR2 SFDVKD. V was clipped by 7 bases and J by 7 bases; unmatched bases: 5. The CDR3 length is 13 residues.

This clonotype has ten or more counts. The chain employs TRBV7-9 and TRBJ2-1; 8 bases match TRBD1. V dropped 5 bases and J dropped 6; count of bases not matched to a gene: 9. The CDR3 totals 15 residues. Per the germline V gene, CDR1 is SEHNR and CDR2 is FQNEAQ (reference sequence). The CDR3 coding sequence is TGTGCCAGCAGCCCTCAGGGGGCTGAGGGCAATGAGCAGTTCTTC. As protein: CASSPQGAEGNEQFF.

Sample share makes this clonotype medium-sized. The chain links TRBV7-6 to TRBJ2-1; 13 bases are shared with TRBD2. This CDR3 is built from 15 residues. Germline CDR1 reads SGHVS; CDR2 reads FNYEAQ. V was clipped by 5 bases and J by 6 bases; unmatched bases: 4. The CDR3 DNA follows: TGTGCCAGCAGCCAGACTAGCGGGAGGCGCAATGAGCAGTTCTTC. Protein product: CASSQTSGRRNEQFF.

At least ten counts were recorded for this clonotype. This sequence joins TRBV7-3 and TRBJ2-7; TRBD2 matches 8 bases. Germline V gene data show CDR1 as SGHTA and CDR2 as FQGTGA. CDR3 length equals 15 residues. V shed 5 bases and J 3 bases; nucleotides not matched to a gene: 9. In nucleotides, the CDR3 is TGTGCCAGCAGCCCGCACGGGGGGGTGGGCTACGAGCAGTACTTC. This gives the protein CASSPHGGVGYEQYF. The full variable domain, its missing parts supplied by reference TRBV7-3 and TRBJ2-7, is GAGVSQTPSNKVTEKGKYVELRCDPISGHTALYWYRQSLGQGPEFLIYFQGTGAADDSGLPNDRFFAVRPEGSVSTLKIQRTERGDSAVYLCASSPHGGVGYEQYFGPGTRLTVT.

The V call is TRBV18, the J call TRBJ2-1; 7 bases map to TRBD2. The CDR3 runs 17 residues. Trimming cost V 3 bases and J 6 bases; bases outside gene matches: 14. Germline V gives CDR1 KGHSH, CDR2 LQKENI. CDR3 loop: CASSPKTPLGGGNEQFF. In DNA form, the CDR3 reads TGTGCCAGCTCACCGAAAACGCCCCTTGGGGGGGGCAATGAGCAGTTCTTC.

This clonotype showed up just a few times. The chain employs TRBV4-1 and TRBJ1-1, with D hard to call. Germline V gene sequence: CDR1 MGHRA, CDR2 YSYEKL. CDR3 size: 13 residues. Between the trimmed V and J ends, which lost 4 bases and 5 bases, there was a span of 11 bases. The CDR3 sequence: CASSRGLRTEAFF. Here the CDR3 DNA reads TGCGCCAGCAGCCGAGGACTAAGAACTGAAGCTTTCTTT.

This clonotype has more than one count but fewer than ten. The rearrangement uses TRBV5-5 and TRBJ2-5; D may be TRBD1 (5 bases). CDR3 length equals 15 residues. V was trimmed by 0 bases and J by 2 bases, leaving 11 bases between them. Germline loops: CDR1 SGHKS, CDR2 YYEKEE (reference sequence). This CDR3 reads CASSLEGDSQETQYF. In DNA form, the CDR3 reads TGTGCCAGCAGCTTGGAAGGGGATTCGCAAGAGACCCAGTACTTC.

With respect to this clonotype: A much more abundant neighbour one base away suggests this may be a read error. This chain connects TRBV11-2 to TRBJ2-1; the D is unclear. In germline, CDR1 is SGHAT, CDR2 FQNNGV. The ends were cut back, 6 bases at V and 5 bases at J, with 2 bases in the middle. CDR3 length: 10 amino acids. The CDR3 is CASRNNEQFF. In DNA form, the CDR3 reads TGTGCCAGCAGAAACAATGAGCAGTTCTTC.

Many counts were recorded for this clonotype. The chain combines TRBV4-2 with TRBJ2-2, with D perhaps TRBD2 (5 bases). V lost 1 base, J lost 6 bases, and 12 bases lay in between. The CDR3 has 15 amino acids. Germline assignment: CDR1 LGHNA and CDR2 YNFKEQ. Written as DNA, the CDR3 is TGTGCCAGCAGCCAAGTCTCTAGCAACGCCGGGGAGCTGTTTTTT. Encoded protein: CASSQVSSNAGELFF.

The J gene is TRBJ2-1, the V gene TRBV4-1; TRBD2 matches 12 bases. The CDR3 totals 16 residues. Losses at the gene ends were 3 bases for V and 7 bases for J; bases not matched to a gene: 7. The germline V gene has CDR1 MGHRA and CDR2 YSYEKL. CDR3 sequence: CASSHRLAGARNEQFF. Here the CDR3 DNA reads TGCGCCAGCAGCCACAGACTAGCGGGAGCCAGGAATGAGCAGTTCTTC.

This clonotype has just a few counts. CDR3 in DNA: TGTGCCAGCAGTTTTGGCGGAAACTCCTACGAGCAGTACTTC. Amino acids: CASSFGGNSYEQYF. V usage is TRBV27 and J usage is TRBJ2-7; no firm D call. The V end was cut by 3 bases, the J end by 0 bases, with 9 bases between. The CDR3 loop spans 14 amino acids. CDR1 is MNHEY and CDR2 is SMNVEV in the germline V gene (reference sequence).

The sample holds many counts of this clonotype. The rearrangement joins TRBV10-3 to TRBJ1-3; D is possibly TRBD1 (6 bases). Trimming removed 6 bases at V and 0 bases at J, with 12 bases between. Germline CDR1 ENHRY, CDR2 SYGVKD. The CDR3 length is 15 residues. As DNA, the CDR3 is TGTGCCATCAGACCCTCAGGGGTCTCTGGAAACACCATATATTTT. As protein: CAIRPSGVSGNTIYF.